Listed below are T cell receptor beta chains from one sample, sequenced in a study of spatial heterogeneity in lung cancer. TCRdb re-called the 5' RACE reads through MiXCR, storing one row per CDR3 protein. Of some 38,000 distinct CDR3 sequences listed, 7.5% are singletons. The sequences come from PBMCs, collected at surgery. These receptors originate from a male donor with early-stage non-small cell lung cancer. Each CDR3 is given with its conserved first and last residue. Fields, in order: D gene, clone size, J gene, V gene, CDR3 protein, CDR3 DNA. The D gene is left open where the match is weak. The listing skips clone size in some rows; elsewhere it reads once, few, many or a size class.

>TRBD1|many|TRBJ1-1|TRBV20-1
CSAKQQGTEAFF
TGCAGTGCTAAACAACAGGGGACTGAAGCTTTCTTT
>NA|many|TRBJ1-5|TRBV5-5
CASSLAWDASNQPQHF
TGTGCCAGCAGCTTGGCATGGGACGCTAGCAATCAGCCCCAGCATTTT
>TRBD2|few|TRBJ2-5|TRBV7-9
CASRGTSGGTFQETQYF
TGTGCCAGCAGAGGGACTAGCGGGGGCACCTTCCAAGAGACCCAGTACTTC
>TRBD1|many|TRBJ2-6|TRBV7-2
CASSQVGTGAGANVLTF
TGTGCCAGCAGCCAAGTGGGGACAGGGGCTGGGGCCAACGTCCTGACTTTC
>TRBD2|many|TRBJ2-5|TRBV29-1
CSASGGAGETQYF
TGCAGCGCTAGCGGGGGGGCCGGAGAGACCCAGTACTTC
>NA|many|TRBJ1-5|TRBV4-1
CASSHYRDDQPQHF
TGCGCCAGCAGCCACTACAGGGATGATCAGCCCCAGCATTTT
>NA|NA|TRBJ2-2|TRBV2
CASTPDSYTGELFF
TGTGCCAGCACTCCGGACAGCTACACCGGGGAGCTGTTTTTT
>TRBD2|NA|TRBJ2-1|TRBV7-6
CASSLAPLAGAYNEQFF
TGTGCCAGCAGCTTAGCTCCACTAGCGGGGGCTTACAATGAGCAGTTCTTC
>TRBD1|many|TRBJ2-2|TRBV27
CASRTGGRELFF
TGTGCCAGCAGGACAGGGGGCCGGGAGCTGTTTTTT
>NA|many|TRBJ2-3|TRBV5-1
CASSLARTDTQYF
TGCGCCAGCAGCTTGGCCCGGACAGATACGCAGTATTTT
>TRBD1|many|TRBJ2-2|TRBV24-1
CATSGTRGLTGELFF
TGTGCCACCAGTGGTACCAGGGGGCTCACCGGGGAGCTGTTTTTT
>NA|NA|TRBJ2-1|TRBV11-2
CASSLGYASPLGGQFF
TGTGCTAGCAGCTTAGGTTATGCTAGCCCCCTAGGGGGGCAGTTCTTC
>NA|many|TRBJ2-4|TRBV2
CASSSDLTPNIQYF
TGTGCCAGCAGTTCTGATTTGACTCCAAACATTCAGTACTTC
>TRBD1|few|TRBJ2-2|TRBV12-3/TRBV12-4
CASNPGQITGELFF
TGTGCCAGCAACCCGGGACAGATCACCGGGGAGCTGTTTTTT
>NA|NA|TRBJ2-3|TRBV5-4
CASSLGLTRGTDTQYF
TGTGCCAGCAGCTTGGGGCTAACGAGAGGGACAGATACGCAGTATTTT
>NA|few|TRBJ1-5|TRBV24-1
CATSDWLGAGVFDQPQHF
TGTGCCACCAGTGATTGGCTAGGGGCAGGGGTTTTCGATCAGCCCCAGCATTTT
>NA|NA|TRBJ1-2|TRBV6-2/TRBV6-3
CASSDPTRNYGYTF
TGTGCCAGCAGTGATCCGACAAGAAACTATGGCTACACCTTC
>TRBD2|many|TRBJ2-4|TRBV28
CASSSGGSQNIQYF
TGTGCCAGCAGTTCCGGCGGGAGTCAGAACATTCAGTACTTC
>NA|many|TRBJ2-3|TRBV6-2/TRBV6-3
CASSKDTDTQYF
TGTGCCAGCAGTAAAGACACAGATACGCAGTATTTT
>NA|NA|TRBJ1-5|TRBV19
CASSIEGWTRRPQHF
TGTGCCAGTAGTATAGAGGGCTGGACCCGGCGGCCCCAGCATTTT
>NA|few|TRBJ2-7|TRBV7-2
CASSLGLGREQYF
TGTGCCAGCAGCTTAGGCCTTGGGAGAGAGCAGTACTTC
>TRBD1|many|TRBJ1-5|TRBV6-6
CASSLRQGHISVSNQPQHF
TGTGCCAGCAGTTTGCGACAGGGTCATATATCGGTTAGCAATCAGCCCCAGCATTTT
>TRBD2|many|TRBJ2-5|TRBV12-3/TRBV12-4
CASSPYTSGSKQETQYF
TGTGCCAGCAGTCCTTACACTAGCGGGAGCAAACAAGAGACCCAGTACTTC
>NA|many|TRBJ2-1|TRBV6-2/TRBV6-3
CASRTTGNEQFF
TGTGCCAGCAGAACGACCGGGAATGAGCAGTTCTTC
>NA|NA|TRBJ1-2|TRBV7-2
CASSLVAGVAESGYTF
TGTGCCAGCAGCTTAGTGGCGGGGGTGGCAGAGTCTGGCTACACCTTC
>TRBD1|many|TRBJ1-1|TRBV29-1
CSGKKGASTSEAFF
TGCAGCGGAAAAAAGGGGGCGAGTACCTCTGAAGCTTTCTTT
>TRBD2|NA|TRBJ2-1|TRBV11-3
CASSLDLLLAGDDEQFF
TGTGCCAGCAGCTTAGATCTTTTACTAGCGGGAGACGATGAGCAGTTCTTC
>TRBD1|many|TRBJ1-2|TRBV12-3/TRBV12-4
CASSQDRGLFGYTF
TGTGCCAGCAGCCAAGACAGGGGGCTCTTTGGCTACACCTTC
>NA|few|TRBJ2-1|TRBV11-3
CASSFHRDLQGRNEQFF
TGTGCCAGCAGCTTCCACCGGGACCTGCAGGGGAGGAATGAGCAGTTCTTC
>NA|many|TRBJ1-4|TRBV20-1
CSARERTTNEKLFF
TGCAGTGCTAGAGAGAGAACCACTAATGAAAAACTGTTTTTT
>NA|many|TRBJ2-4|TRBV10-3
CAISEEEGQNIQYF
TGTGCCATCAGTGAAGAGGAGGGCCAAAACATTCAGTACTTC
>NA|NA|TRBJ1-1|TRBV23-1
CANSRGYTEAFF
TGCGCCAACAGTCGAGGGTACACTGAAGCTTTCTTT
>TRBD1|many|TRBJ1-2|TRBV27
CASSPGQGAFWVHGYTF
TGTGCCAGCAGTCCGGGACAGGGGGCGTTTTGGGTCCATGGCTACACCTTC